This TCR beta chain was captured by sequencing in a study of T-cell memory formation after mild COVID-19. The CDR3 totals 16 residues. Germline V gene lookup returns CDR1 SEHNR and CDR2 FQNEAQ (reference sequence). V was pared by 7 bases and J by 0 bases, with 6 bases of the junction left unmatched. TCRdb re-called the 5' RACE reads through MiXCR, storing one row per CDR3 protein. The sample records 180,000 or so distinct CDR3 sequences, 9.5% to 13% being singletons. The TCR originated in a man aged 18-30 years who had mild COVID-19 (a few samples of this study predate the infection). Cell type and time point are not known. This sequence joins TRBV7-9 and TRBJ2-1; 10 bases match TRBD2. Sample: PBMCs or a T cell subset sorted from them (not recorded which). CDR3 amino acids: CASTPIAGGSYNEQFF. The CDR3 nucleotides are TGTGCCAGCACCCCTATAGCGGGGGGCTCCTACAATGAGCAGTTCTTC.